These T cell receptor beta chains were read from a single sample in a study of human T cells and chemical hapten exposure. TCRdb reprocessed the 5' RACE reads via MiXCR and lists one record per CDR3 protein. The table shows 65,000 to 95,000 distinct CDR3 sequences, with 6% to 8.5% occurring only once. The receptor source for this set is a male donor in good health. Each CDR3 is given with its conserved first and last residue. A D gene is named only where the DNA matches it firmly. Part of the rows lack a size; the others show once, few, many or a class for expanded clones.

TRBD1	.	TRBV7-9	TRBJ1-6	TGTGCCAGCAGCTTAATTAGGACAGGAGGTGATTCACCCCTCCACTTT	CASSLIRTGGDSPLHF
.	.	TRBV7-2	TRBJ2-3	TGTGCCAGCAGCACCCAAGGATGGCGGGGAAGCGCAGATACGCAGTATTTT	CASSTQGWRGSADTQYF
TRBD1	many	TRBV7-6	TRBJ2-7	TGTGCCAGCAGCCCCGTCCCGGGACAGGGGCTCGAGCAGTACTTC	CASSPVPGQGLEQYF
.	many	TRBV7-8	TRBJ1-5	TGTGCCAGCAGCCCGTTCCCCGGCACAGGAGATCAGCCCCAGCATTTT	CASSPFPGTGDQPQHF
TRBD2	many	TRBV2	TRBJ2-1	TGTGCCAGCAGTGACCCACTAGCGGGGGGCTACAATGAGCAGTTCTTC	CASSDPLAGGYNEQFF
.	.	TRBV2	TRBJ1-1	TGTGCCAGCAGTGACATAACAGAAGGGAAGAACACTGAAGCTTTCTTT	CASSDITEGKNTEAFF
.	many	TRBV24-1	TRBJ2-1	TGTGCCACCAGTGATAATGATTACTCCTACAATGAGCAGTTCTTC	CATSDNDYSYNEQFF
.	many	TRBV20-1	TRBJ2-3	TGCAGTGCTAGAGAAACCAGCACAGATACGCAGTATTTT	CSARETSTDTQYF
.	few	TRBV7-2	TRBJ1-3	TGTGCCAGCAGCTTAATGAACCGGGGTTCTGGAAACACCATATATTTT	CASSLMNRGSGNTIYF
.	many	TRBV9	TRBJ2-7	TGTGCCAGCAGCGTAGGGGTAGGTACCTACGAGCAGTACTTC	CASSVGVGTYEQYF
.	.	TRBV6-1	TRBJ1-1	TGTGCCAGCAGGGGGAAGGGGGGGTACACTGAAGCTTTCTTT	CASRGKGGYTEAFF
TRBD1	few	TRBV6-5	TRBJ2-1	TGTGCCAGCAGTTATACAGGCCTTCCGGGACAGGGGACGCAGGGATTCTACAATGAGCAGTTCTTC	CASSYTGLPGQGTQGFYNEQFF